These T cell receptor beta chains were read from a single sample in a study of metastatic and nonmetastatic thyroid tumors. TCRdb reprocessed the PCR reads using MiXCR. The sample includes 35,000 to 50,000 clones, roughly 17% of them seen just once. Sequenced sample: tumor tissue. These receptors all come from a female donor with papillary thyroid cancer or a benign thyroid nodule (not recorded which). Some clones in this sample may be carry-over from other donors' samples. CDR3s include the opening cysteine and the closing phenylalanine or tryptophan. D genes are given only for firm matches. The size field is filled for only some rows; it gives once, few, many or a size class.

DNA	CDR3	J	D	size	V
TGTGCCAGCAGTTACTCGTGGCCCTTCGGGGAGTTGTTTTTT	CASSYSWPFGELFF	TRBJ2-2	-	few	TRBV6-2/TRBV6-3
TGCGCCAGCAGCTCCGGGACTAACTATGGCTACACCTTC	CASSSGTNYGYTF	TRBJ1-2	-	medium-sized	TRBV5-1
TGCAGTGCTAGAGTACAGGGAGGAAGCTCCTACAATGAGCAGTTCTTC	CSARVQGGSSYNEQFF	TRBJ2-1	-	many	TRBV20-1
TGTGCCAGCAGCCAAGGCTACGTCCTTGCGGGAGGTAATACGCAGTATTTT	CASSQGYVLAGGNTQYF	TRBJ2-3	TRBD2	many	TRBV4-2
TGTGCCAGCAGTTTTACAGATCTTCAGCCCCAGCATTTT	CASSFTDLQPQHF	TRBJ1-5	-	many	TRBV12-3/TRBV12-4
TGCGCCAGCAGCCAAATCCGGAGTGAAGGCTACGAGCAGTACTTC	CASSQIRSEGYEQYF	TRBJ2-7	-	many	TRBV4-3
TGCGCCAGCAGCCAAGGGGGGTTGGGGCGGGAGTATGGTGAGCAGTTCTTC	CASSQGGLGREYGEQFF	TRBJ2-1	TRBD2	medium-sized	TRBV4-1
TGCAGTGCTAGAGGAGGGACAGGGGGCGCGTTTATCAATCAGCCCCAGCATTTT	CSARGGTGGAFINQPQHF	TRBJ1-5	TRBD1	many	TRBV20-1
TGCGCCAGCAGCTTGTCCCTGACAGGGGAATACTTC	CASSLSLTGEYF	TRBJ2-7	TRBD1	-	TRBV5-1
TGTGCCAGCAGCCCTTCCACAGGTGGTGACACCGGGGAGCTGTTTTTT	CASSPSTGGDTGELFF	TRBJ2-2	-	-	TRBV11-2
TGTGCCAGCAGCCACTATGGGGCGACAGATACGCAGTATTTT	CASSHYGATDTQYF	TRBJ2-3	-	many	TRBV11-2
TGTGCCACCAGCAGAGACCAGCAACCCACAGATACGCAGTATTTT	CATSRDQQPTDTQYF	TRBJ2-3	-	many	TRBV15
TGTGCCAGCAAAGGAGGGAGCAATCAGCCCCAGCATTTT	CASKGGSNQPQHF	TRBJ1-5	-	many	TRBV2
TGTGCCAGCAGCCCCCAGGGGTATACGCAGTATTTT	CASSPQGYTQYF	TRBJ2-3	-	many	TRBV11-1
TGCAGTGCTCGAGACGCGAAAATGAACACTGAAGCTTTCTTT	CSARDAKMNTEAFF	TRBJ1-1	-	many	TRBV20-1
TGCGCCCGCACTGAACCGGACAGGCACGGCTCCTACAATGAGCAGTTCTTC	CARTEPDRHGSYNEQFF	TRBJ2-1	TRBD1	-	TRBV10-2
TGCGCCAGCAGCCAAGACAGGTGGAACACCGGGGAGCTGTTTTTT	CASSQDRWNTGELFF	TRBJ2-2	-	many	TRBV4-3
TGTGCCAGCAGTATAGCGGGACCGCGCGAGACCCAGTACTTC	CASSIAGPRETQYF	TRBJ2-5	TRBD2	many	TRBV27
TGCAGTGCTTTAGCAGGGACCGTCTATGGCTACACCTTC	CSALAGTVYGYTF	TRBJ1-2	-	many	TRBV20-1
TGTGCTAGTGGTTTGACAGGGAAGGGGACCCAGTACTTC	CASGLTGKGTQYF	TRBJ2-5	-	many	TRBV12-5
TGTGCCAGCAGCTTAGTAGCGGGAGGGCCGGTGGATACGCAGTATTTT	CASSLVAGGPVDTQYF	TRBJ2-3	TRBD2	many	TRBV11-3
TGTGCCAGCAGCTACAGGAAAACCGGGGAGCTGTTTTTT	CASSYRKTGELFF	TRBJ2-2	-	many	TRBV7-9
TGCAGTGCTCCAAATCCCGGGACGAGCGGGAGTGTCTACGAGCAGTACTTC	CSAPNPGTSGSVYEQYF	TRBJ2-7	TRBD2	many	TRBV20-1
TGCGCCAGCAGCCAAGATTGGGGAACTAGCACAGATACGCAGTATTTT	CASSQDWGTSTDTQYF	TRBJ2-3	-	many	TRBV4-1
TGTGCCAGCAGTACAGGTTTGGTCGGTAATGGCTACACCTTC	CASSTGLVGNGYTF	TRBJ1-2	-	many	TRBV28
TGTGCCAGCAGTCAGGGTCAGGACCCCAATCAGCCCCAGCATTTT	CASSQGQDPNQPQHF	TRBJ1-5	-	many	TRBV5-4
TGCGCCAGCAGCTTGGTGGCAGCTGACACTGAAGCTTTCTTT	CASSLVAADTEAFF	TRBJ1-1	-	many	TRBV5-1
TGCGCCAGCAGGGCGAGGGAACCTAGCGTAACTAGCACAGATACGCAGTATTTT	CASRAREPSVTSTDTQYF	TRBJ2-3	-	-	TRBV5-1
TGTGCCAGCAGCTCCCCCCCGGACAGGGGTCGGGGTAACTATGGCTACACCTTC	CASSSPPDRGRGNYGYTF	TRBJ1-2	TRBD1	-	TRBV11-2
TGCGCCAGCAGGGGACCCATGAACACTGGAGCTTTATTT	CASRGPMNTGALF	TRBJ1-1	-	-	TRBV5-1
TGCAGTGCTAGAGAAGGCTTTAGCTGGAGGGCCGTAGAGACCCAGTACTTC	CSAREGFSWRAVETQYF	TRBJ2-5	-	-	TRBV20-1
TGTGCCAGCAGGGGGCCCGGACTAGCGGGAGCCAATGAGCAGTTCTTC	CASRGPGLAGANEQFF	TRBJ2-1	TRBD2	-	TRBV6-1
TGTGCCAGCAGCTACAAGAAGGCGGGGGGGGGGGGGAATGAGCAGTTCTTC	CASSYKKAGGGGNEQFF	TRBJ2-1	TRBD2	many	TRBV6-1
TGTGCCAGCAGCTTAGGGATAGAACAAGAGACCCAGTACTTC	CASSLGIEQETQYF	TRBJ2-5	-	many	TRBV7-2
TGTGCCAGCGGGAGCGGGAACACTTATGGCTACACCTTC	CASGSGNTYGYTF	TRBJ1-2	-	-	TRBV7-9
TGTGCCAGCAGCGACCATGGGAAAGGCCCCTCACCCCTCCACTTT	CASSDHGKGPSPLHF	TRBJ1-6	-	few	TRBV6-1
TGTGCCAGCTCACCACCTTTCGGGACAGGGGACCACAATGAGCAGTTCTTC	CASSPPFGTGDHNEQFF	TRBJ2-1	TRBD1	many	TRBV18
TGTGCCAGTAGCTTCGAACACACTGAAGCTTTCTTT	CASSFEHTEAFF	TRBJ1-1	-	-	TRBV19
TGTGCCACCAGCAGCGGTCAACAGGGCTACACCTTC	CATSSGQQGYTF	TRBJ1-2	-	many	TRBV15
TGCGCCAGCAGCCACGACCCGGGACAGCTGAACACTGAAGCTTTCTTT	CASSHDPGQLNTEAFF	TRBJ1-1	TRBD1	many	TRBV4-1
TGCGCCAGCAGCTTGTGGACCGGGACTGAAGCTTTCTTT	CASSLWTGTEAFF	TRBJ1-1	-	many	TRBV5-1
TGTGCCAGCGGCCAAGTTGGGAGACCCTACGAGCAGTACTTC	CASGQVGRPYEQYF	TRBJ2-7	-	-	TRBV14